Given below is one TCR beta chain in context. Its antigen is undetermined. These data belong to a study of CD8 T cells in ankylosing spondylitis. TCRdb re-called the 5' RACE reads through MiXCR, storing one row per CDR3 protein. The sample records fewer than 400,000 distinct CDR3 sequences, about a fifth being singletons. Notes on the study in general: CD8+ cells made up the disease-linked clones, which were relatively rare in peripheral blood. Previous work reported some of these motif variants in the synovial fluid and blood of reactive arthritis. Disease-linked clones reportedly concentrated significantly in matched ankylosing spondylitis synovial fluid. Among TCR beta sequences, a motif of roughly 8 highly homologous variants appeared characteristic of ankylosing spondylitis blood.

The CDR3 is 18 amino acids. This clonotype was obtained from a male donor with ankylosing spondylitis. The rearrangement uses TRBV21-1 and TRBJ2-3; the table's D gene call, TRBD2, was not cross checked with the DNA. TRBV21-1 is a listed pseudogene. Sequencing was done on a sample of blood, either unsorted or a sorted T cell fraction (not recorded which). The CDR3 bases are TGTGCCAGCAGCAAAAGTCCCGGACTAGCGGGAGTATCGGATACGCAGTATTTT. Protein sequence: CASSKSPGLAGVSDTQYF.